This TCR beta chain was retrieved from a study of cytomegalovirus exposure and HLA in healthy donors. As for the study in general: The approximately 600 first-cohort repertoires shared a platform with the 100 to 150 validation repertoires, as reported in a later analysis. Study-level results: The classifier was said to identify cytomegalovirus status with high specificity and sensitivity. Whilst most TCR sequences proved rare, a subset of public TCRs occurred across many donors.

Looked up from germline, CDR1 is MNHEY and CDR2 is SMNVEV (reference sequence). V lost 4 bases to trimming and J lost 10 bases; unmatched junction nucleotides: 13. CDR3 length: 16 amino acids. Sequenced by immunoSEQ multiplex PCR; TCRdb stores in-frame clones only, minus some. In the table there are fewer than 150,000 clones, 70% to 85% of which are singletons. As concerns this clone: Its cognate antigen is unknown.

Sequencing was carried out using PBMCs. This chain uses TRBV27 with TRBJ2-1; TRBD1 matches 10 bases. This sequence originates from a man in his thirties or forties in good health and CMV-seropositive. The CDR3 DNA is TGTGCCAGCAGTTACCCGGGACAGGGGCTTGCCGAGGAGCAGTTCTTC. Its protein is CASSYPGQGLAEEQFF.